A single sample gave rise to the 9 T cell receptor beta chains below, sequenced in a study of blood T cell repertoires in COVID-19. Data came from immunoSEQ multiplex PCR; TCRdb stores just in-frame clones and leaves some out. Here the sample spans under 250,000 clones, about nine tenths being singletons. The specimen was peripheral blood. The source of these receptors is a man in his forties or fifties with COVID-19, enrolled during active disease.

Here the CDR3 reads CASSQDGLAGAEQFF. CDR3 bases: TGTGCCAGCAGCCAAGATGGCCTAGCGGGGGCTGAGCAGTTCTTC. V gene TRBV3-1 (or the pseudogene TRBV3-2) combines with J gene TRBJ2-1; 10 positions match TRBD2. The CDR3 is 15 amino acids. V dropped 0 bases and J dropped 9; count of bases not matched to a gene: 5. The V gene's germline CDR1 is LGHDT and CDR2 YNNKEL (reference sequence).

This clone was detected once. The V gene is TRBV7-2, the J gene TRBJ1-1, with D hard to call. The CDR3 is 15 residues long. CDR1 SGHTA and CDR2 FQGNSA come from the germline V gene. Trimming took 5 bases from V and 0 from J, leaving 13 bases between them. This CDR3 is CASSPRGGLNTEAFF. In DNA, the CDR3 is TGTGCCAGCAGCCCCCGGGGTGGGCTGAACACTGAAGCTTTCTTT.

This clone was seen a few times. The chain employs TRBV30 and TRBJ1-4, with 7 positions matching TRBD1. The CDR3 runs to 15 residues. Germline V gene lookup returns CDR1 GTSNPN and CDR2 SVGIG (reference sequence). The V gene end was trimmed by 2 bases and the J gene end by 5 bases; junction bases not matched to a gene: 8. In DNA form, the CDR3 reads TGTGCCTGGAGTTTGCTGGGACAGTTAAATGAAAAACTGTTTTTT. It encodes CAWSLLGQLNEKLFF.

This chain connects TRBV5-1 to TRBJ1-1; perhaps TRBD1 as D (6 bases). V was pared by 3 bases and J by 1 base, with 7 bases between. There are 13 residues in the CDR3. Germline V gene lookup returns CDR1 SGHRS and CDR2 YFSETQ. Here the CDR3 reads CASSWGQNTEAFF. The CDR3 DNA follows: TGCGCCAGCAGCTGGGGACAGAACACTGAAGCTTTCTTT.

The chain carries TRBV7-2 and TRBJ2-2; tentatively, D is TRBD1 (5 bases). V was shortened by 3 bases and J by 5 bases, with 10 bases between the two germline ends. The CDR3 contains 14 residues. Germline CDR1 reads SGHTA; CDR2 reads FQGNSA. CDR3 nucleotide sequence: TGTGCCAGCAGCTTGGCAGGGCGGACCGGGGAGCTGTTTTTT. This encodes CASSLAGRTGELFF.

The CDR3 here is CASSPLEGFGADTQYF. The CDR3 region has the DNA TGTGCCAGCTCACCACTGGAGGGCTTCGGAGCAGATACGCAGTATTTT. J is TRBJ2-3 and V is TRBV18, with a tentative D call TRBD2 (6 bases). With 1 base removed from V and 4 bases from J, the gap between germline ends came to 15 bases. From germline, CDR1 is KGHSH and CDR2 LQKENI. This CDR3 has 16 residues.

This chain links TRBV7-2 with TRBJ1-2; 9 nucleotides line up with TRBD1. CDR1 is SGHTA and CDR2 is FQGNSA in the germline V gene. CDR3 length: 16 amino acids. The J segment lost 7 bases and the V segment lost 0 bases, leaving 9 bases of the junction unmatched. The CDR3 sequence: CASSLAGTGRVGGYTF. The CDR3, as DNA: TGTGCCAGCAGCTTAGCCGGGACAGGGAGGGTTGGTGGCTACACCTTC.

The V call is TRBV6-6, the J call TRBJ2-1; a weak D match, TRBD1 (6 bases). The CDR3 spans 13 residues. V gave up 5 bases and J gave up 11 bases, with 16 bases separating them. Germline lookup yields CDR1 MNHNY and CDR2 SVGAGI (reference sequence). The CDR3 protein is CASSPDSGHKQFF. The CDR3 DNA reads as TGTGCCAGCAGTCCCGACTCGGGACACAAGCAGTTCTTC.

V usage is TRBV11-2 and J usage is TRBJ2-7, with 7 nucleotides matching TRBD1. V was pared by 4 bases and J by 4 bases, with 7 bases of the junction left unmatched. The length of the CDR3 is 14 residues. Germline loops: CDR1 SGHAT, CDR2 FQNNGV. CDR3 sequence: CASSSYRGKYEQYF. The CDR3 DNA sequence: TGTGCCAGCAGCTCCTACAGGGGCAAGTACGAGCAGTACTTC.